This T cell receptor beta chain appears in the sequencing data of a study of T cells in Graves' hyperthyroidism and ophthalmopathy. Only a few counts were recorded for this clonotype. This may be a read error: a much more frequent sequence differs by one nucleotide. When ophthalmopathy did not progress within 18 months, Graves' hyperthyroidism was considered stable. Uncontrolled infection, other autoimmune disease, pregnancy or lactation excluded patients. On the basis of clinical symptoms, serum thyroxine and TRAb, thyroid ultrasound and orbital computed tomography, diagnoses were made. The source material, RNA transcripts, was used to amplify TCR beta CDR3 regions. Using the HTBI primer set, a first-round RT-PCR was run on the TCR CDR3. In TCRdb, the multiplex PCR reads were re-called with MiXCR into one record per CDR3 protein. The sample records hundreds of thousands of distinct CDR3 sequences, 14% being singletons.

The CDR3 is 13 amino acids. The V end lost 8 bases, the J end lost 4 bases, and 15 bases lay between the germline ends. The germline V gene has CDR1 SNHLY and CDR2 FYNNEI. Sequencing was performed on blood. The V and J genes are TRBV2 and TRBJ2-7; TRBD2 is a possible D gene (6 bases). The sequence derives from a woman between 18 and 30 years old with Graves' hyperthyroidism. The CDR3 DNA reads as TGTGCCAGCTTTCCCGGGAGCAAGTACGAGCAGTACTTC. Translating it yields CASFPGSKYEQYF.